This TCR beta chain was documented in a study of low-dose radiotherapy and immunotherapy resistance in tumors. Whole-study context: Cyclophosphamide infusions of 200 mg/m2 came every two weeks, one day before radiation-immunotherapy. Patients took aspirin 300 mg by mouth once daily. This continued for four cycles, starting on cycle 1 day 1.

This clonotype was detected many times. Time point noted: before trial treatment. Covering alpha and beta chains, TRAV- and TRBV-specific primers were used for the first-strand cDNA. PCR amplification of the TCRs was performed with Phusion for 20 to 25 PCR cycles, and it relied on a constant-region primer together with a V-primer adapter. Each CDR3 protein is one row after TCRdb ran MiXCR on the reads. The sample has over 55,000 distinct CDR3 sequences; 31% are singletons. The sequence derives from a female donor with ovarian cancer. The sample was PBMCs, taken before treatment.

The CDR3 loop is CASRLLGSANTGELFF. The CDR3 bases are TGCGCCAGCAGGCTCCTCGGTTCAGCCAACACCGGGGAGCTGTTTTTT. This rearrangement joins TRBV5-1 to TRBJ2-2; D unresolved. This CDR3 is 16 amino acids long. The V end was cut by 5 bases, the J end by 2 bases, with 16 bases between. Germline values: CDR1 SGHRS, CDR2 YFSETQ. Using reference TRBV5-1 and TRBJ2-2 for the parts outside the CDR3, the full variable domain is KAGVTQTPRYLIKTRGQQVTLSCSPISGHRSVSWYQQTPGQGLQFLFEYFSETQRNKGNFPGRFSGRQFSNSRSEMNVSTLELGDSALYLCASRLLGSANTGELFFGEGSRLTVL.